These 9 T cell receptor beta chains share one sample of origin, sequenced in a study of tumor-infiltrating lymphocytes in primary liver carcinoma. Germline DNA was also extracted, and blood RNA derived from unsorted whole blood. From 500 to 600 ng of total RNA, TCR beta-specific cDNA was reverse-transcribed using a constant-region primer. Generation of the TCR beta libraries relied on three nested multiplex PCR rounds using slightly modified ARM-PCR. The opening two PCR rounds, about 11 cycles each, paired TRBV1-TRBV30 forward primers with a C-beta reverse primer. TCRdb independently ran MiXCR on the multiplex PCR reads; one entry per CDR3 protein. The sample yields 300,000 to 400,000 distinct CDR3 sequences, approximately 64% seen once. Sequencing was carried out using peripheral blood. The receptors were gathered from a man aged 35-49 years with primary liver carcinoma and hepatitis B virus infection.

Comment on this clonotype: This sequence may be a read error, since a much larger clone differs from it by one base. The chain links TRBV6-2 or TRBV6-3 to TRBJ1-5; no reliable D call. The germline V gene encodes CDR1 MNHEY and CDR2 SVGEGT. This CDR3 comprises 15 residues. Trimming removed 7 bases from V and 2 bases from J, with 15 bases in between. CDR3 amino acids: CASTNPELGNQPQHF. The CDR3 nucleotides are TGTGCCAGCACCAATCCAGAGTTAGGCAATCAGCCCCAGCATTTT.

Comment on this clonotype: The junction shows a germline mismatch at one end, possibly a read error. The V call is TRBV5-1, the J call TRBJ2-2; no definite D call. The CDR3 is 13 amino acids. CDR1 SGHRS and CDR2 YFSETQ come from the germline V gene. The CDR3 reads CTSISTNTGELFF. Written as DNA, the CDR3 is TGCACCAGCATCTCAACTAACACCGGGGAGCTGTTTTTT.

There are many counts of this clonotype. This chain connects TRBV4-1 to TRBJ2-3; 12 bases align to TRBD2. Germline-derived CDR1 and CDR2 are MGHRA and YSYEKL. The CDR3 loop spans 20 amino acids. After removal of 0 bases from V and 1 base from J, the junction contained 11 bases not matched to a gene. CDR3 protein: CASSQDLLAGGPWGTDTQYF. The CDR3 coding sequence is TGCGCCAGCAGCCAAGATCTCCTAGCGGGAGGGCCGTGGGGCACAGATACGCAGTATTTT.

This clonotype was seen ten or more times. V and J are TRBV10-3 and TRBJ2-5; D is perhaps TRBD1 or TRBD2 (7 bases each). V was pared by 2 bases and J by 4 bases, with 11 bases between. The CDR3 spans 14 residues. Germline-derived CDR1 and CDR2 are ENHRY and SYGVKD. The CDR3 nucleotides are TGTGCCATCAGTGAGGGCAGGGGGGGAGAGACCCAGTACTTC. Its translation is CAISEGRGGETQYF.

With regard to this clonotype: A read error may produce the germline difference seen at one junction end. This CDR3 is CASGSRTGTIADTKYF. DNA of the CDR3: TGTGCCAGCGGCTCGCGGACAGGGACAATCGCAGATACGAAGTATTTT. V gene TRBV11-2 combines with J gene TRBJ2-3; the match to TRBD1 covers 8 bases. The V gene's germline CDR1 is SGHAT and CDR2 FQNNGV. The CDR3 loop spans 16 amino acids.

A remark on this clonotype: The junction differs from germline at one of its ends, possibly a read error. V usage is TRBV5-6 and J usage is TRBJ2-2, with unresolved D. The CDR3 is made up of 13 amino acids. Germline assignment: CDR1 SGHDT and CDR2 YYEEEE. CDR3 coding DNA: TGTGCCATCAGCTTCCCTAGTTCCGGTGAGCTGTTTTTT. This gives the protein CAISFPSSGELFF.

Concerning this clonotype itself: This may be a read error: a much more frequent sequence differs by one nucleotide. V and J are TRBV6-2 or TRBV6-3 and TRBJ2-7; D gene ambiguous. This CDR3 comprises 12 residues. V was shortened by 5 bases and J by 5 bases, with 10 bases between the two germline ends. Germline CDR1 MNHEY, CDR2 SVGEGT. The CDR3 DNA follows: TGTGCCAGCAGTGGTCCCGCTCACGAGCAGTACTTC. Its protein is CASSGPAHEQYF.

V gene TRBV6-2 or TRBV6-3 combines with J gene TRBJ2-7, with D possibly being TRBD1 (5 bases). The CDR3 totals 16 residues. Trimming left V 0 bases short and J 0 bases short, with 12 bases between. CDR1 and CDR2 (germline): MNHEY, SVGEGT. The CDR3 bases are TGTGCCAGCAGTTACTCGACAGTACCCTACTCCTACGAGCAGTACTTC. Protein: CASSYSTVPYSYEQYF.

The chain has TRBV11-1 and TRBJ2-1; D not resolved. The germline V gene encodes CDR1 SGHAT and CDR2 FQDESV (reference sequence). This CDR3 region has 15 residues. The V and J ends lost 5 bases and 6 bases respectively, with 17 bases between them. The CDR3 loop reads CASSPRTNLANEQFF. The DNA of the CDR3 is TGTGCCAGCAGCCCACGCACTAATCTGGCCAATGAGCAGTTCTTC. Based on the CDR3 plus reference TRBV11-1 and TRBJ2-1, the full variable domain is EAEVAQSPRYKITEKSQAVAFWCDPISGHATLYWYRQILGQGPELLVQFQDESVVDDSQLPKDRFSAERLKGVDSTLKIQPAELGDSAMYLCASSPRTNLANEQFFGPGTRLTVL.